One and the same sample provided the 5 T cell receptor beta chains below, sequenced in a study of blood T cell repertoires in COVID-19. Produced via immunoSEQ multiplex PCR; TCRdb's table is partial and in-frame only. The repertoire includes tens of thousands of clones, under 85% of them detected once, and about 10% sits in the top ten. The source material was peripheral blood. The receptors stem from a man in his 70s with acute or convalescent COVID-19.

This clone showed up just once. The chain combines TRBV6-5 with TRBJ2-1; a possible D gene is TRBD2 (6 bases). V lost 7 bases to trimming and J lost 10 bases, with 17 bases between them. The CDR3 has 13 residues. The V gene's germline CDR1 is MNHEY and CDR2 SVGAGI. The CDR3 DNA reads as TGTGCCAGCACCCAACCGGGGGACTCCGAGCAGTTCTTC. Protein product: CASTQPGDSEQFF.

The rearrangement joins TRBV2 to TRBJ1-2; TRBD1 matches 9 bases. The germline gives CDR1 SNHLY, CDR2 FYNNEI. The V and J ends lost 4 bases and 7 bases, in that order; junction bases with no gene match: 7. This CDR3 is built from 14 residues. The CDR3: CASSGDRGAGGYTF. The CDR3 bases are TGTGCCAGCAGTGGTGACAGGGGGGCTGGTGGCTACACCTTC.

This rearrangement joins TRBV18 to TRBJ1-4; 12 bases fit TRBD1. Germline assignment: CDR1 KGHSH and CDR2 LQKENI. Losses at the gene ends were 3 bases for V and 8 bases for J; bases not matched to a gene: 1. The CDR3 consists of 14 residues. The CDR3 coding sequence is TGTGCCAGCTCACCTGGGACAGGGGGCGAAAAACTGTTTTTT. Translated: CASSPGTGGEKLFF.

This chain links TRBV15 with TRBJ1-5; 7 nucleotides agree with TRBD1. J was trimmed by 5 bases and V by 0 bases; bases with no gene match: 4. The CDR3 is 15 amino acids. CDR1 is LNHNV, CDR2 YYDKDF, per germline (reference sequence). In DNA form, the CDR3 reads TGTGCCACCAGCAGAGATCGAGGGGGCGATCAGCCCCAGCATTTT. This gives the protein CATSRDRGGDQPQHF.

The V and J genes are TRBV5-4 and TRBJ2-2; the D gene is possibly TRBD1 (5 bases). CDR1 SGHNT and CDR2 YYREEE come from the germline V gene (reference sequence). The CDR3 is made up of 14 amino acids. V lost 3 bases to trimming and J lost 2 bases, with 8 bases between them. The CDR3 loop is CASSSQGNTGELFF. The CDR3 DNA reads TGTGCCAGCAGCTCTCAGGGTAACACCGGGGAGCTGTTTTTT.